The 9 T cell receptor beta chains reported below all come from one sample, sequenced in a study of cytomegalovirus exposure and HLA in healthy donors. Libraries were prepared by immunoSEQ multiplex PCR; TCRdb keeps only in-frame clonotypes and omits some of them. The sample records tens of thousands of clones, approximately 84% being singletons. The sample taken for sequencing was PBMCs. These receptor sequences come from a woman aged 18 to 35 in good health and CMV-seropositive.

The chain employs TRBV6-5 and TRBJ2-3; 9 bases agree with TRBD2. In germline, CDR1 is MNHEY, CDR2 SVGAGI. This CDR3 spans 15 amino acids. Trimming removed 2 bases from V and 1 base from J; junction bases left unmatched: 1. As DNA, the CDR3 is TGTGCCAGCAGTTACGTAGCGGGGGGCACAGATACGCAGTATTTT. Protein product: CASSYVAGGTDTQYF.

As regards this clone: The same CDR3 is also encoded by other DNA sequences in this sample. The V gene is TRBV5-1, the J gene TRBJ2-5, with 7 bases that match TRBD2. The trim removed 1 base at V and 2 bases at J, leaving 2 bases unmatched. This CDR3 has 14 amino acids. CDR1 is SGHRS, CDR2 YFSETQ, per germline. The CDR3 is CASSLSGAQETQYF. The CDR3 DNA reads TGCGCCAGCAGCTTGAGCGGGGCTCAAGAGACCCAGTACTTC.

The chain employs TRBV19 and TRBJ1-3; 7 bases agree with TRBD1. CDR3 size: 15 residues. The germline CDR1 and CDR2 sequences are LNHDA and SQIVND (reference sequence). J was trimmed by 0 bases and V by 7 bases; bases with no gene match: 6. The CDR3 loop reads CASTRTGFSGNTIYF. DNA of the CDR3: TGTGCCAGTACTAGGACAGGCTTCTCTGGAAACACCATATATTTT.

The CDR3 DNA follows: TGTGCCATCAGTGAGTCGACAGGGCCCAATTCACCCCTCCACTTT. The encoded protein is CAISESTGPNSPLHF. This chain joins TRBV10-3 and TRBJ1-6; 7 bases fit TRBD1. CDR3 length: 15 amino acids. The germline CDR1 and CDR2 sequences are ENHRY and SYGVKD. After removal of 0 bases from V and 7 bases from J, the junction contained 3 bases not matched to a gene.

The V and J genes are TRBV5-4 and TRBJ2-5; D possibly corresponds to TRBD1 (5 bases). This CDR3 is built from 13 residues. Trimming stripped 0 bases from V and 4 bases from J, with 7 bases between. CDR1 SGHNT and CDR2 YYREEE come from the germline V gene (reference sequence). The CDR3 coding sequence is TGTGCCAGCAGCTTGGGGCAGGGAGAGACCCAGTACTTC. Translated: CASSLGQGETQYF.

CDR3 DNA: TGTGCCAGCAGTTTATGGGACAGGGCACTAGAGCAGTACTTC. Its protein product is CASSLWDRALEQYF. The rearrangement links TRBV7-9 to TRBJ2-7; 9 bases match TRBD1. Looked up from germline, CDR1 is SEHNR and CDR2 is FQNEAQ (reference sequence). This CDR3 has 14 residues. V lost 6 bases and J lost 7; bases outside the gene matches: 10.

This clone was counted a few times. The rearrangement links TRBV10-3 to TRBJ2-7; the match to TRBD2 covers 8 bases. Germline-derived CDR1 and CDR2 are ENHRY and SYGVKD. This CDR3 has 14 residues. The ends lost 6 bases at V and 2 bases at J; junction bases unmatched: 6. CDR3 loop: CAISEPLAAYEQYF. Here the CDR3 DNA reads TGTGCCATCAGCGAACCACTAGCGGCCTACGAGCAGTACTTC.

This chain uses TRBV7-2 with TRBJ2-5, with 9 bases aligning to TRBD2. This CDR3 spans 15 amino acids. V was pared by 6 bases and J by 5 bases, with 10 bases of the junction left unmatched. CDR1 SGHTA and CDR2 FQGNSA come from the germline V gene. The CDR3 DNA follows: TGTGCCAGCAGTCTAGGGCGGGGGGGCTGGGAGACCCAGTACTTC. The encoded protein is CASSLGRGGWETQYF.

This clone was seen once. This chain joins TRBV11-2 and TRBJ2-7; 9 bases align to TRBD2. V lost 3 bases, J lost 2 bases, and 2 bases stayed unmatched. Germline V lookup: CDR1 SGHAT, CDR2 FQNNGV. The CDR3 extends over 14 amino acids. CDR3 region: CASSLGGGAYEQYF. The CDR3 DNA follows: TGTGCCAGCAGCTTGGGCGGGGGGGCCTACGAGCAGTACTTC. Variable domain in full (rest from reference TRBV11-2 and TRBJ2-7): EAGVAQSPRYKIIEKRQSVAFWCNPISGHATLYWYQQILGQGPKLLIQFQNNGVVDDSQLPKDRFSAERLKGVDSTLKIQPAKLEDSAVYLCASSLGGGAYEQYFGPGTRLTVT.